The clone carrying this TCR beta chain was seen many times. Its target is unknown. Via MiXCR, TCRdb re-called the reads, giving one row per CDR3 protein. Among some 65,000 distinct CDR3 sequences, around 20% were seen once, and the ten largest hold about 2.5%. This specimen comes from a study of lung T cells in sarcoidosis with Löfgren's syndrome. Points from the study as a whole: Shared TRAV12-1 and TRBV2 CDR3 motifs across Löfgren's syndrome patients reportedly suggested public CD4+ TCRs.

This CDR3 is 13 amino acids long. Trimming took 7 bases from V and 4 from J, leaving 11 bases between them. Looked up from germline, CDR1 is MNHEY and CDR2 is SMNVEV (reference sequence). The specimen was CD4+ T cells from PBMCs. This rearrangement joins TRBV27 to TRBJ2-1, with TRBD1 as a possible D gene (5 bases). The source of this sequence is a human donor with sarcoidosis (Löfgren's syndrome or another form), or a control subject (not recorded which). The CDR3 coding sequence is TGTGCCAGCATGCAGGGCGTGTACAATGAGCAGTTCTTC. Translating gives CASMQGVYNEQFF.